This T cell receptor beta chain comes out of a study of blood T cell repertoires in COVID-19. The method was immunoSEQ multiplex PCR; TCRdb's version includes in-frame clones alone and lacks a portion of them. Here the sample spans about 270,000 clones, around 90% being singletons. The CDR3 length is 14 residues. With V trimmed by 8 bases and J by 0 bases, 4 bases remained unmatched. The germline V gene has CDR1 MNHNY and CDR2 SVGAGI (reference sequence). Assignments of participants to cohorts depended upon their own reported clinical history. The sequenced sample was PBMCs or T cells enriched from blood (not recorded which). The chain combines TRBV6-6 with TRBJ1-5; 7 bases are shared with TRBD1. The clonotype originates from a woman in her 50s who had recovered from COVID-19. The CDR3 DNA follows: TGTGCCAGCCGGGACAGTTATAGCAATCAGCCCCAGCATTTT. As protein: CASRDSYSNQPQHF.